This entry concerns a single T cell receptor beta chain. The target antigen is unknown. These data originate in a study of vaccination and CD4 T cells after COVID-19. CDR1 is KGHDR, CDR2 SFDVKD, per germline. The length of the CDR3 is 13 residues. V shed 9 bases, J shed 5 bases, and the junction held 2 bases outside the gene matches. The Oncomine TCR Beta short-read assay was what sequenced the DNA obtained from cultured CD4+ T cells. TCRdb called the PCR reads again in MiXCR, with one record for every CDR3 protein. The profile shows around 2,700 distinct CDR3 sequences, about two fifths of them singletons. Treatment denoted: roughly ten-day PBMC culture with coronavirus spike peptide pools or control peptides (ViraFEST assay). An unexposed donor provided the CD4+ T cells, which were collected before the COVID-19 pandemic (2011-2018).

Input material: CD4+ T cells from blood, cultured in vitro. The source is a human donor in good health. The chain links TRBV24-1 to TRBJ2-3, with 12 bases identical to TRBD1. CDR3 nucleotides: TGTGCCACCGGGACAGGGGGCGTAGATACGCAGTATTTT. This gives the protein CATGTGGVDTQYF.